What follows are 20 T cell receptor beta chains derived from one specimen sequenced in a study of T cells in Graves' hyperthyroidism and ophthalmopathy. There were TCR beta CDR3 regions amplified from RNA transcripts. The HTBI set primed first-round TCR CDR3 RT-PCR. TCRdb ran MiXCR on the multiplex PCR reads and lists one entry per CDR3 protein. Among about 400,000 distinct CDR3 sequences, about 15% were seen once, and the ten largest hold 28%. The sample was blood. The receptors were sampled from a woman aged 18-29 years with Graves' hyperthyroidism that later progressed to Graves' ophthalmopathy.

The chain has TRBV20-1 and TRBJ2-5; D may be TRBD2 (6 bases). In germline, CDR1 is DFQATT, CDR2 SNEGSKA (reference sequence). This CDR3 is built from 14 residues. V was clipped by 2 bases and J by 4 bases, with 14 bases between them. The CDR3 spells CSARLGTFRETQYF. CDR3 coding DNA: TGCAGTGCTAGACTAGGGACTTTCAGAGAGACCCAGTACTTC.

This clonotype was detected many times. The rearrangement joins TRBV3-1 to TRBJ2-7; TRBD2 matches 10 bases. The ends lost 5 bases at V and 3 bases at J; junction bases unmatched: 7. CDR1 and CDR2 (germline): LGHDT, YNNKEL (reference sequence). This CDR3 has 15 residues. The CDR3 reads CASSLTGLANYEQYF. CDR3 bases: TGTGCCAGCAGCTTAACGGGACTAGCGAACTACGAGCAGTACTTC.

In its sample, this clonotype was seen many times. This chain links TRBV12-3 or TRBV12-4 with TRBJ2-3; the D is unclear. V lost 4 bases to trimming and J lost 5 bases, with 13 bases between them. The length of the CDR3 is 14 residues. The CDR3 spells CASSSSSFQDTQYF. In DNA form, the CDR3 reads TGTGCCAGCAGTTCCTCATCATTTCAAGATACGCAGTATTTT.

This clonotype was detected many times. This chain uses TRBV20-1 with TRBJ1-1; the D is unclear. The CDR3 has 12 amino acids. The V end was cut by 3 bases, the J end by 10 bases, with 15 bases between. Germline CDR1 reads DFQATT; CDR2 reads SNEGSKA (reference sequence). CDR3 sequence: CSASSEILGAFF. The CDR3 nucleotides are TGCAGTGCTAGTAGCGAGATACTAGGAGCTTTCTTT.

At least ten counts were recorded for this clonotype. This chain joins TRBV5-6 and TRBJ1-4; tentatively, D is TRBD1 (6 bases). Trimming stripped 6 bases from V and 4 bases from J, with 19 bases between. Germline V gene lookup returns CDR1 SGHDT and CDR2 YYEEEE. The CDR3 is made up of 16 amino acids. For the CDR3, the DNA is TGTGCCAGCACCACCCAGGGAGACAGGCTTAATGAAAAACTGTTTTTT. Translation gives CASTTQGDRLNEKLFF.

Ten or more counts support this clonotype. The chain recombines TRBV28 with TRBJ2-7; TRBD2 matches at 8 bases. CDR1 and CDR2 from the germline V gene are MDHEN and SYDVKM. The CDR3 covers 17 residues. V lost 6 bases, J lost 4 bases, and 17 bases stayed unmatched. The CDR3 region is CASSLRGAGVQRYEQYF. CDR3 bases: TGTGCCAGCAGCTTGAGGGGAGCGGGAGTACAACGTTACGAGCAGTACTTC.

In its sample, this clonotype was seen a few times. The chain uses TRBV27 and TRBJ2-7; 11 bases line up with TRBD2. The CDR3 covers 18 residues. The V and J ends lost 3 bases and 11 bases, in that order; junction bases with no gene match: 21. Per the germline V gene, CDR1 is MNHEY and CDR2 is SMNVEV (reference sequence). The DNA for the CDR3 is TGTGCCAGCAGTTTTTATAGCGGGAGGGGAACACGCCGATACGGGGAGTACTTC. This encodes CASSFYSGRGTRRYGEYF.

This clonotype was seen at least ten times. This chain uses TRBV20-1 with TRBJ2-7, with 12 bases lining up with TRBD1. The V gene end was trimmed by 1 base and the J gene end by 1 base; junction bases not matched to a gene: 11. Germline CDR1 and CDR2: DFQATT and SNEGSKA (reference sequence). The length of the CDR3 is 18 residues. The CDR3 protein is CSARAGTGGIKGSYEQYF. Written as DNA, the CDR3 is TGCAGTGCTAGAGCCGGGACAGGGGGCATTAAAGGGTCCTACGAGCAGTACTTC.

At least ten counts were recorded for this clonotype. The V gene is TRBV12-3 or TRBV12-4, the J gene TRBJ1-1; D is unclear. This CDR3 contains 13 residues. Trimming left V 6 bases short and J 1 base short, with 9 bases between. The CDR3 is CASSLNSNTEAFF. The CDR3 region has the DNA TGTGCCAGCAGCCTTAATTCGAACACTGAAGCTTTCTTT.

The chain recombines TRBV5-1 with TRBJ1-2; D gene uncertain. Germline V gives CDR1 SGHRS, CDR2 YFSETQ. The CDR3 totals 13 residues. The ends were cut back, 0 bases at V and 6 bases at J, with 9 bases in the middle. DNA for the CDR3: TGCGCCAGCAGCTTGGGGCAGAAACATGGCTACACCTTC. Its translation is CASSLGQKHGYTF.

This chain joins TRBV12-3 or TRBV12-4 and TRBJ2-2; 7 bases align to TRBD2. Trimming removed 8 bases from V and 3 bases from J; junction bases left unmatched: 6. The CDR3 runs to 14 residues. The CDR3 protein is CASGWGGDTGELFF. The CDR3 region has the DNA TGTGCCAGCGGGTGGGGGGGGGACACCGGGGAGCTGTTTTTT.

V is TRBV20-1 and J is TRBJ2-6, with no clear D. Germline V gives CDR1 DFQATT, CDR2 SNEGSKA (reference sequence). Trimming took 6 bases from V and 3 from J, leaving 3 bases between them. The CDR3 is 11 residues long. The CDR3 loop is CSAGGANVLTF. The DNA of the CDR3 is TGCAGTGCCGGTGGGGCCAACGTCCTGACTTTC.

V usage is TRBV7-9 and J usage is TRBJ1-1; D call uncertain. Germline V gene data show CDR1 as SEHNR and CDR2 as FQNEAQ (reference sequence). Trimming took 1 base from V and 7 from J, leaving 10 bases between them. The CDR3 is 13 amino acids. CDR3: CASSLGTDNEAFF. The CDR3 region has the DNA TGTGCCAGCAGCTTAGGTACGGATAATGAAGCTTTCTTT.

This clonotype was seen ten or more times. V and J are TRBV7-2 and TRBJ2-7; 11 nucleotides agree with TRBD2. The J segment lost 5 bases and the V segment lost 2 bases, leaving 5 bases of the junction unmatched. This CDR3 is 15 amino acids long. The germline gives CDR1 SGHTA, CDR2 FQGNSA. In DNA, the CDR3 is TGTGCCAGCAGCTTAAAGTTACTAGCGGGAGACGAGCAGTACTTC. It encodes CASSLKLLAGDEQYF.

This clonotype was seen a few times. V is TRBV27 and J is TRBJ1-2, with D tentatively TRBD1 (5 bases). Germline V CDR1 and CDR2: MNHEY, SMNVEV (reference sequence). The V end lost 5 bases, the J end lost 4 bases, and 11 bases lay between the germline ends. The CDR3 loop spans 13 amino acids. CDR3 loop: CASSLGVAYGYTF. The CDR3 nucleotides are TGTGCCAGCAGTCTGGGGGTTGCCTATGGCTACACCTTC.

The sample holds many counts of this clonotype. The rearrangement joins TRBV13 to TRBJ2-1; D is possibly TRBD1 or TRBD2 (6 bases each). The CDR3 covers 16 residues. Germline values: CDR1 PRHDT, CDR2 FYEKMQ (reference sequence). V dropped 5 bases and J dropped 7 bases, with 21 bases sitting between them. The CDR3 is CASSPTRGPLENEQFF. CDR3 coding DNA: TGTGCCAGCAGCCCAACCCGGGGGCCCCTCGAGAATGAGCAGTTCTTC. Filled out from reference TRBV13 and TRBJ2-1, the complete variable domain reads AAGVIQSPRHLIKEKRETATLKCYPIPRHDTVYWYQQGPGQDPQFLISFYEKMQSDKGSIPDRFSAQQFSDYHSELNMSSLELGDSALYFCASSPTRGPLENEQFFGPGTRLTVL.

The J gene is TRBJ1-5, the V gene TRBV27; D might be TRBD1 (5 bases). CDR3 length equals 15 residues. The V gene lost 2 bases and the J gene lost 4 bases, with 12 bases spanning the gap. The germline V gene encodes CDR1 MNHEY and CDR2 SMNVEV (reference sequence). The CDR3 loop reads CASSLNRNPNQPQHF. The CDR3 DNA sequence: TGTGCCAGCAGTTTAAACAGGAATCCAAATCAGCCCCAGCATTTT.

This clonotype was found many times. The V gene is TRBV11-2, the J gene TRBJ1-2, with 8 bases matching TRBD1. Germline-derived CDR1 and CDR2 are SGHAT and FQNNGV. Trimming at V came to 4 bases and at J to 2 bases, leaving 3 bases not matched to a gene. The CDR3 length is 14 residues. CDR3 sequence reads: CASSWGQANYGYTF. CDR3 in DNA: TGTGCCAGCAGCTGGGGACAGGCGAACTATGGCTACACCTTC.

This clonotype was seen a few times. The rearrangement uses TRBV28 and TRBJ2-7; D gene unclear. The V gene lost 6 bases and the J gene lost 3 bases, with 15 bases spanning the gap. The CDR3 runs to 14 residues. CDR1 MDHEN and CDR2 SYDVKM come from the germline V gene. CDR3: CASSLVALDYEQYF. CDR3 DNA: TGTGCCAGCAGCCTGGTCGCACTCGACTACGAGCAGTACTTC. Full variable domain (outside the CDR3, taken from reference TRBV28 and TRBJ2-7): DVKVTQSSRYLVKRTGEKVFLECVQDMDHENMFWYRQDPGLGLRLIYFSYDVKMKEKGDIPEGYSVSREKKERFSLILESASTNQTSMYLCASSLVALDYEQYFGPGTRLTVT.

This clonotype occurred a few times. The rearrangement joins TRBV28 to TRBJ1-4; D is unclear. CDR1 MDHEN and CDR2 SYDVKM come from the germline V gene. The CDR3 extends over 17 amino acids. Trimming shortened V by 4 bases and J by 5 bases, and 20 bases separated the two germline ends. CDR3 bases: TGTGCCAGCAGTTCATTTTCCTGGACCCTCCTAAATGAAAAACTGTTTTTT. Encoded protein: CASSSFSWTLLNEKLFF.